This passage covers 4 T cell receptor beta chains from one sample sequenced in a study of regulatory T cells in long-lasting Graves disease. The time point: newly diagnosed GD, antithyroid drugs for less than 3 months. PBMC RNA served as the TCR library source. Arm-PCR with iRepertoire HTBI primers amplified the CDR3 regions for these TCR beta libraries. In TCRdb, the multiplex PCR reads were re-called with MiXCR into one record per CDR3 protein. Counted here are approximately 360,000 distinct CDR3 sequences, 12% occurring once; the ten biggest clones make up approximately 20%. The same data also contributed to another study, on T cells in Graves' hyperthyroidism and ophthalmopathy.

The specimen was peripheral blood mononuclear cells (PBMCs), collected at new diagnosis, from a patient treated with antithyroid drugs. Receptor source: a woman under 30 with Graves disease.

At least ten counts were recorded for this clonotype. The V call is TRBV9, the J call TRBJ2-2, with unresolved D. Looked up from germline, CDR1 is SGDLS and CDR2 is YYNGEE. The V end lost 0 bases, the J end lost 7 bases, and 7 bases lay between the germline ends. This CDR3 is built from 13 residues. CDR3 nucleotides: TGTGCCAGCAGCGTAGAATACGGCGGGGAGCTGTTTTTT. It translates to CASSVEYGGELFF.

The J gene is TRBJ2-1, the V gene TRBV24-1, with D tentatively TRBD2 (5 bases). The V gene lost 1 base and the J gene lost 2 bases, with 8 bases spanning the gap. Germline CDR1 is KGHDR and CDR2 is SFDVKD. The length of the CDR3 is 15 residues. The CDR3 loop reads CATSDLAEPYNEQFF. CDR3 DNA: TGTGCCACCAGTGATTTAGCGGAGCCCTACAATGAGCAGTTCTTC.

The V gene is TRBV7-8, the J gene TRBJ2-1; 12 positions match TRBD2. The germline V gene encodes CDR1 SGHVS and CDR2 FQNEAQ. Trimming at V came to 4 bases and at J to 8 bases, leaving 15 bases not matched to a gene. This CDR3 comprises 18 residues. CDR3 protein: CASSSVRLAGERWDEQFF. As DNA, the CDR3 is TGTGCCAGCAGCTCCGTACGACTAGCGGGAGAAAGGTGGGATGAGCAGTTCTTC. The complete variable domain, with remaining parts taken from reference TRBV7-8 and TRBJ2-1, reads GAGVSQSPRYKVAKRGQDVALRCDPISGHVSLFWYQQALGQGPEFLTYFQNEAQLDKSGLPSDRFFAERPEGSVSTLKIQRTQQEDSAVYLCASSSVRLAGERWDEQFFGPGTRLTVL.

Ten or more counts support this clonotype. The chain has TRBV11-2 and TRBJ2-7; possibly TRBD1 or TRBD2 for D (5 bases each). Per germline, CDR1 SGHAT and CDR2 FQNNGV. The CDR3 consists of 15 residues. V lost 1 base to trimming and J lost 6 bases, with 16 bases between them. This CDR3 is CASSLGGVGRTEQYF. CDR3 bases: TGTGCCAGCAGCTTAGGAGGGGTGGGCAGGACCGAGCAGTACTTC.